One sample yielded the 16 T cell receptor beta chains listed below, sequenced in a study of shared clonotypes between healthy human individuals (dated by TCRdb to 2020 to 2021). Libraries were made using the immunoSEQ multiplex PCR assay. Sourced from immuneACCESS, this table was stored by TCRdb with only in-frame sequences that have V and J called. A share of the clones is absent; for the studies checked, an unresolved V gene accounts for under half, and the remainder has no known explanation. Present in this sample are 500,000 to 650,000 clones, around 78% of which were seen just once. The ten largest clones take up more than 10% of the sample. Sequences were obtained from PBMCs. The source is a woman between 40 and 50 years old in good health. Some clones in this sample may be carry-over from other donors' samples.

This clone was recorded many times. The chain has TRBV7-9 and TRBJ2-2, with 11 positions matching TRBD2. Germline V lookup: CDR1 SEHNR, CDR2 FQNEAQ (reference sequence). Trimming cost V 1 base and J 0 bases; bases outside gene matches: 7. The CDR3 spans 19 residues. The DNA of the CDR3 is TGTGCCAGCAGCTTAGTCACTAGCGGGAGAGCGGCGAACACCGGGGAGCTGTTTTTT. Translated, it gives CASSLVTSGRAANTGELFF.

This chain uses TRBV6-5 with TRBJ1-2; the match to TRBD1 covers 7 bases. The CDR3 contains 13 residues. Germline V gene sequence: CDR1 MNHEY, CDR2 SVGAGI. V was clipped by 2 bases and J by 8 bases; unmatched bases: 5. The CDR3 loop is CASSYHRGGGYTF. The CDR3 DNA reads TGTGCCAGCAGTTACCACAGGGGCGGCGGCTACACCTTC.

The CDR3 is CAISEHRVGTNEKLFF. The CDR3 DNA reads as TGTGCCATCAGTGAACACAGGGTTGGGACTAATGAAAAACTGTTTTTT. The rearrangement joins TRBV10-3 to TRBJ1-4; D is possibly TRBD1 (6 bases). Trimming left V 3 bases short and J 2 bases short, with 13 bases between. The length of the CDR3 is 16 residues. Germline V gene data show CDR1 as ENHRY and CDR2 as SYGVKD.

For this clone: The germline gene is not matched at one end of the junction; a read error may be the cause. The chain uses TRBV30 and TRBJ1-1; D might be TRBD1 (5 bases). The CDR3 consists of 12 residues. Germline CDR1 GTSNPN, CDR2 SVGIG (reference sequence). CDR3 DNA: TGTGCATGGAGGCGGGGGTCCACTGAAGCTTTCTTT. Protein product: CAWRRGSTEAFF.

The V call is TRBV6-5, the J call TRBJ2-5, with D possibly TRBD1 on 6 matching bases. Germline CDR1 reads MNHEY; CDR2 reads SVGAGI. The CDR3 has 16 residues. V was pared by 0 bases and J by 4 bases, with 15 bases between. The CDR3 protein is CASSYSMRGSGETQYF. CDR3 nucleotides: TGTGCCAGCAGTTACTCGATGAGGGGGTCCGGAGAGACCCAGTACTTC.

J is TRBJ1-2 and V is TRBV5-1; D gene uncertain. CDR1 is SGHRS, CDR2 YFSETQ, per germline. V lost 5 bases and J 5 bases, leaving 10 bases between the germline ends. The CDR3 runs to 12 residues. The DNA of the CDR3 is TGCGCCAGCAGGAGCAGCGAGTATGGCTACACCTTC. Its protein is CASRSSEYGYTF.

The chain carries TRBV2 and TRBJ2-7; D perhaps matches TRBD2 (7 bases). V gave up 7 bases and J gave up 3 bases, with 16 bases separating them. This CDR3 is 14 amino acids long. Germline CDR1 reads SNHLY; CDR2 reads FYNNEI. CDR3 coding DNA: TGTGCCAGCACGGGAGGCAGGGGACACTACGAGCAGTACTTC. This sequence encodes CASTGGRGHYEQYF.

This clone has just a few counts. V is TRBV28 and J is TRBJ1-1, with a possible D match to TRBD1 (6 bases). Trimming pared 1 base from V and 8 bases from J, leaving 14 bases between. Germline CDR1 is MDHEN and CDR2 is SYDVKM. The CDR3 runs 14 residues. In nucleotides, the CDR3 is TGTGCCAGCAGTTTATCCTACAGGGTTGGGGAAGCTTTCTTT. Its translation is CASSLSYRVGEAFF.

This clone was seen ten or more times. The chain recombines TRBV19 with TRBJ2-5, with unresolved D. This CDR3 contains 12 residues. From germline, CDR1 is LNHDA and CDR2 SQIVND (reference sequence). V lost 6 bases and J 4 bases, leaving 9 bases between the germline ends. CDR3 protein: CASSHKGETQYF. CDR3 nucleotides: TGTGCCAGTAGCCACAAGGGAGAGACCCAGTACTTC.

CDR3 region: CASSPSPGRGTDTQYF. The CDR3 DNA reads as TGTGCCAGCAGCCCCAGCCCCGGCAGGGGGACAGATACGCAGTATTTT. The gene calls are TRBV11-2 and TRBJ2-3, with 7 nucleotides matching TRBD1. Germline V gene sequence: CDR1 SGHAT, CDR2 FQNNGV. V shed 5 bases and J 3 bases; nucleotides not matched to a gene: 11. This CDR3 spans 16 amino acids.

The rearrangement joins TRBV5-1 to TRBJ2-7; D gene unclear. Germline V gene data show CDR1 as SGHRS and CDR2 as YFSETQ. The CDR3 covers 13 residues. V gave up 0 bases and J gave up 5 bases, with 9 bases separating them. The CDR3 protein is CASSLAQVNEQYF. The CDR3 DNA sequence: TGCGCCAGCAGCTTGGCCCAGGTGAACGAGCAGTACTTC.

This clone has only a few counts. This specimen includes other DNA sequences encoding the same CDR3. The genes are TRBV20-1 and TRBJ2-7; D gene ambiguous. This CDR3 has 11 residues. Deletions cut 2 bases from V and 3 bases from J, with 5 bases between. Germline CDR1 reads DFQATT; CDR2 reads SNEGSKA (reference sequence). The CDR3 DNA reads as TGCAGTGCTAGACTGGGCTACGAGCAGTACTTC. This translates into CSARLGYEQYF.

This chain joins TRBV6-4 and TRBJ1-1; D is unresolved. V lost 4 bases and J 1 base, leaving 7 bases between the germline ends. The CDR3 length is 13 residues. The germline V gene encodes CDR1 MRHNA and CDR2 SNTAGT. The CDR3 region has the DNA TGTGCCAGCAGTGTAACCCGGAACACTGAAGCTTTCTTT. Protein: CASSVTRNTEAFF.

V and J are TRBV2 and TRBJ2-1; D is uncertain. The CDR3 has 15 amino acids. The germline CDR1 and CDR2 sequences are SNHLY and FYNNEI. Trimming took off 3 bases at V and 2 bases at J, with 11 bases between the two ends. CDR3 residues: CASSDYRGTYNEQFF. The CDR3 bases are TGTGCCAGCAGTGACTACAGAGGAACCTACAATGAGCAGTTCTTC.

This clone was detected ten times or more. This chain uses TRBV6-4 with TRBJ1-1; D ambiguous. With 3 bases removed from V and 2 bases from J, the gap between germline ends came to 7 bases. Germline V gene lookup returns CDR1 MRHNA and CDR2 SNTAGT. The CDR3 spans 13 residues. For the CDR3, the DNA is TGTGCCAGCAGTGAGTCGGAAAACACTGAAGCTTTCTTT. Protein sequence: CASSESENTEAFF.

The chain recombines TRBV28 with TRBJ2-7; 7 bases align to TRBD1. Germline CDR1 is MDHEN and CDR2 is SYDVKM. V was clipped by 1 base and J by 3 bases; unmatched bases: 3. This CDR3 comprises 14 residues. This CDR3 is CASSLLGDSYEQYF. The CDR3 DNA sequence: TGTGCCAGCAGTTTATTAGGGGACAGCTACGAGCAGTACTTC.